The rows below give T cell receptor beta chains drawn from one sample of a study of shared clonotypes between healthy human individuals. Generated by immunoSEQ multiplex PCR, the TCRdb table keeps only in-frame clones and is missing some. The profile covers some 980,000 clones, with about three quarters appearing a single time and around 1.5% taken by the ten largest. Sequenced material: memory CD4+ T cells sorted from blood. These receptors came from a man aged 18 to 29 in good health. CDR3s include the opening cysteine and the closing phenylalanine or tryptophan. Each record gives: V gene, clone size, J gene, D gene, CDR3 DNA, CDR3 protein. D genes are given only for firm matches. Part of the rows lack a size; the others show once, few, many or a class for expanded clones.

v_call: TRBV9; clone_size: -; j_call: TRBJ1-5; d_call: -; cdr3_nt: TGTGCCAGCAGCGTAGATGACAGGAGCAATCAGCCCCAGCATTTT; cdr3_aa: CASSVDDRSNQPQHF
v_call: TRBV7-2; clone_size: -; j_call: TRBJ2-3; d_call: TRBD2; cdr3_nt: TGTGCCAGCAGCTTACTAGCGGGAGGGAGCACAGATACGCAGTATTTT; cdr3_aa: CASSLLAGGSTDTQYF
v_call: TRBV7-2; clone_size: -; j_call: TRBJ2-7; d_call: -; cdr3_nt: TGTGCCAGCAGCTACCTTGAAGAGCAGTACTTC; cdr3_aa: CASSYLEEQYF
v_call: TRBV5-3; clone_size: few; j_call: TRBJ2-5; d_call: -; cdr3_nt: TGTGCCAGAAGCTTGGTAGCTCACCAAGAGACCCAGTACTTC; cdr3_aa: CARSLVAHQETQYF
v_call: TRBV1; clone_size: -; j_call: TRBJ2-7; d_call: -; cdr3_nt: TGCACCAGCAGCCGAGCGGACAGGCAAGGGTCCTACGAGCAGTACTTC; cdr3_aa: CTSSRADRQGSYEQYF
v_call: TRBV20-1; clone_size: -; j_call: TRBJ1-2; d_call: -; cdr3_nt: TGCAGTGCCGCGACAGACTATGGCTACACCTTC; cdr3_aa: CSAATDYGYTF
v_call: TRBV11-2; clone_size: few; j_call: TRBJ2-1; d_call: -; cdr3_nt: TGTGCCAGCAGCCTAATAGACGTAAGTGAGCAGTTCTTC; cdr3_aa: CASSLIDVSEQFF
v_call: TRBV7-2; clone_size: -; j_call: TRBJ2-3; d_call: -; cdr3_nt: TGTGCCAGCAACCCGGGGAGGAGAAACACAGATACGCAGTATTTT; cdr3_aa: CASNPGRRNTDTQYF
v_call: TRBV19; clone_size: -; j_call: TRBJ2-5; d_call: -; cdr3_nt: TGTGCCAGTAGTATCAACGGACAAGAGACCCAGTACTTC; cdr3_aa: CASSINGQETQYF
v_call: TRBV6-6; clone_size: -; j_call: TRBJ1-2; d_call: -; cdr3_nt: TGTGCCAGCGGCCGGGAAAATGGCTACACCTTC; cdr3_aa: CASGRENGYTF
v_call: TRBV11-2; clone_size: -; j_call: TRBJ2-5; d_call: TRBD2; cdr3_nt: TGTGCCAGCAGCTTCACTAGCGGGGGGGCCAGGGAGACCCAGTACTTC; cdr3_aa: CASSFTSGGARETQYF
v_call: TRBV5-1; clone_size: -; j_call: TRBJ1-6; d_call: -; cdr3_nt: TGCGCCAGCAGCTTGGCAGGGCCAGGTTCACCCCTCCACTTT; cdr3_aa: CASSLAGPGSPLHF
v_call: TRBV18; clone_size: -; j_call: TRBJ1-3; d_call: -; cdr3_nt: TGTGCCAGCTCACCGGACGTTACTGGAAACACCATATATTTT; cdr3_aa: CASSPDVTGNTIYF
v_call: TRBV19; clone_size: few; j_call: TRBJ1-1; d_call: -; cdr3_nt: TGTGCCAGTAGTAATGCGGGCGCCGCTTTCTTT; cdr3_aa: CASSNAGAAFF
v_call: TRBV10-1; clone_size: -; j_call: TRBJ2-7; d_call: -; cdr3_nt: TGCGCCAGCAGTGCGGCCAGGGGGGACGAGCAGTACTTC; cdr3_aa: CASSAARGDEQYF
v_call: TRBV6-1; clone_size: -; j_call: TRBJ2-7; d_call: TRBD1; cdr3_nt: TGTGCCAGCAGTGAAAGATCCAGGGGGCGCAACGAGCAGTACTTC; cdr3_aa: CASSERSRGRNEQYF
v_call: TRBV6-6; clone_size: -; j_call: TRBJ2-5; d_call: -; cdr3_nt: TGTGCCACAGACAACGAGAAGACCCAGTACTTC; cdr3_aa: CATDNEKTQYF
v_call: TRBV20-1; clone_size: -; j_call: TRBJ1-1; d_call: -; cdr3_nt: TGCAGTGCTATCGAATTCCCTGAAGCTTTCTTT; cdr3_aa: CSAIEFPEAFF
v_call: TRBV29-1; clone_size: -; j_call: TRBJ2-7; d_call: -; cdr3_nt: TGCAGCGTAGAACAGGGGAGGGACGAGCAGTACTTC; cdr3_aa: CSVEQGRDEQYF
v_call: TRBV6-5; clone_size: once; j_call: TRBJ2-3; d_call: -; cdr3_nt: TGTGCCAGCAGTCCTGACTGGGCGGATACGCAGTATTTT; cdr3_aa: CASSPDWADTQYF
v_call: TRBV5-4; clone_size: -; j_call: TRBJ2-5; d_call: TRBD2; cdr3_nt: TGTGCCAGCAGCGCGGGGGGCGCTCAAGAGACCCAGTACTTC; cdr3_aa: CASSAGGAQETQYF
v_call: TRBV6-6; clone_size: few; j_call: TRBJ2-3; d_call: TRBD1; cdr3_nt: TGTGCCAGCAGTATAGGGGGCGCAGATACGCAGTATTTT; cdr3_aa: CASSIGGADTQYF
v_call: TRBV20-1; clone_size: once; j_call: TRBJ2-7; d_call: TRBD2; cdr3_nt: TGCAGTGCCCCCGGGACTAACGAGCAGTACTTC; cdr3_aa: CSAPGTNEQYF
v_call: TRBV5-1; clone_size: -; j_call: TRBJ1-4; d_call: -; cdr3_nt: TGCGCCAGCAGCTTGGGCTCGGGGGAAAAACTGTTTTTT; cdr3_aa: CASSLGSGEKLFF
v_call: TRBV5-4; clone_size: -; j_call: TRBJ2-3; d_call: TRBD2; cdr3_nt: TGTGCCAGCAGCTTGAGACTAGCGGGAGGCGGTAGCACAGATACGCAGTATTTT; cdr3_aa: CASSLRLAGGGSTDTQYF
v_call: TRBV10-3; clone_size: -; j_call: TRBJ2-7; d_call: -; cdr3_nt: TGTGCCGCCGCGGACGGAAACTACGAGCAGTACTTC; cdr3_aa: CAAADGNYEQYF
v_call: TRBV10-3; clone_size: -; j_call: TRBJ2-7; d_call: TRBD2; cdr3_nt: TGTGCCATCCGGATGCTAGCGGGCGAGCAGTACTTC; cdr3_aa: CAIRMLAGEQYF
v_call: TRBV30; clone_size: medium-sized; j_call: TRBJ1-5; d_call: -; cdr3_nt: TGTGCCTGGACCACGGGCGCAGGGCAGCCCCAGCATTTT; cdr3_aa: CAWTTGAGQPQHF
v_call: TRBV2; clone_size: -; j_call: TRBJ2-7; d_call: -; cdr3_nt: TGTGCCAGCAGCCCTATGTACGAGCAGTACTTC; cdr3_aa: CASSPMYEQYF
v_call: TRBV5-6; clone_size: -; j_call: TRBJ1-1; d_call: TRBD1; cdr3_nt: TGTGCCAGCAGCCCCGAACAGGGGCGGTGGACTGAAGCTTTCTTT; cdr3_aa: CASSPEQGRWTEAFF
v_call: TRBV18; clone_size: once; j_call: TRBJ1-1; d_call: TRBD1; cdr3_nt: TGTGCCAGCTCACCACCCTCGGACAGGGGTGGGAACACTGAAGCTTTCTTT; cdr3_aa: CASSPPSDRGGNTEAFF
v_call: TRBV19; clone_size: -; j_call: TRBJ2-1; d_call: -; cdr3_nt: TGTGCCAGTAGTCCCCGAGGAGGTGGCAATGAGCAGTTCTTC; cdr3_aa: CASSPRGGGNEQFF
v_call: TRBV10-3; clone_size: -; j_call: TRBJ2-5; d_call: TRBD1; cdr3_nt: TGTGCCATCAGTTGGGGACAGCAAGAGACCCAGTACTTC; cdr3_aa: CAISWGQQETQYF
v_call: TRBV5-1; clone_size: few; j_call: TRBJ1-2; d_call: -; cdr3_nt: TGCGCCAGCAGACTCGACTCGGGATGGGACACGAACGGCTACACCTTC; cdr3_aa: CASRLDSGWDTNGYTF
v_call: TRBV28; clone_size: -; j_call: TRBJ1-1; d_call: -; cdr3_nt: TGTGCCAGCATTACCCTGGGCAGACTTGAAGCTTTCTTT; cdr3_aa: CASITLGRLEAFF
v_call: TRBV7-2; clone_size: few; j_call: TRBJ2-7; d_call: -; cdr3_nt: TGTGCCAGCAGCTTCTCAGGGGTCTACGAGCAGTACTTC; cdr3_aa: CASSFSGVYEQYF
v_call: TRBV7-2; clone_size: -; j_call: TRBJ2-3; d_call: TRBD1; cdr3_nt: TGTGCCAGCAGCTTAGACAGGGGCGGGACAGATACGCAGTATTTT; cdr3_aa: CASSLDRGGTDTQYF
v_call: TRBV7-2; clone_size: -; j_call: TRBJ2-7; d_call: -; cdr3_nt: TGTGCCAGCAGCACTTCACTCGGCTCCTACGAGCAGTACTTC; cdr3_aa: CASSTSLGSYEQYF
v_call: TRBV5-1; clone_size: -; j_call: TRBJ1-1; d_call: TRBD1; cdr3_nt: TGCGCCAGCAGCTTGGGCCCGGAGCCCGCCTGGACAGGGGGCAGGGGCGCTGAAGCTTTCTTT; cdr3_aa: CASSLGPEPAWTGGRGAEAFF
v_call: TRBV6-6; clone_size: -; j_call: TRBJ2-3; d_call: -; cdr3_nt: TGTGCCAGCAGTGTCCCCGGGGGCACAGATACGCAGTATTTT; cdr3_aa: CASSVPGGTDTQYF
v_call: TRBV6-1; clone_size: -; j_call: TRBJ1-5; d_call: -; cdr3_nt: TGTGCCAGCAGTGGGGATACAGGGCCTAATCAGCCCCAGCATTTT; cdr3_aa: CASSGDTGPNQPQHF
v_call: TRBV11-2; clone_size: -; j_call: TRBJ1-2; d_call: -; cdr3_nt: TGTGCCAGCAGCTGGGACGGTGGAAACTATGGCTACACCTTC; cdr3_aa: CASSWDGGNYGYTF